The 13 T cell receptor beta chains listed next were all sequenced from one sample in a study of vaccination and CD4 T cells after COVID-19. Sequencing of cultured CD4+ T cell DNA used the Oncomine TCR Beta short-read assay. TCRdb re-called the PCR reads with MiXCR, one entry per CDR3 protein. The top ten hold around 6.5% of the sample, which has about 15,000 distinct CDR3 sequences, roughly 63% seen once. These receptors' targets are unknown. Treatment of the sample: roughly 10-day PBMC culture with coronavirus spike peptide pools or control peptides (ViraFEST assay). Sequencing used CD4+ T cells from blood, cultured in vitro. These receptors came from a human donor who had recovered from COVID-19.

The chain recombines TRBV18 with TRBJ2-5; a weak D match, TRBD1 (6 bases). CDR3 length: 14 residues. In germline, CDR1 is KGHSH, CDR2 LQKENI. Trimming stripped 2 bases from V and 3 bases from J, with 10 bases between. CDR3 residues: CASSPSAGEETQYF. The CDR3 DNA follows: TGTGCCAGCTCACCAAGTGCAGGGGAAGAGACCCAGTACTTC.

The rearrangement links TRBV24-1 to TRBJ2-1, with D perhaps given as TRBD1 or TRBD2 (8 bases each). V was clipped by 6 bases and J by 4 bases, with 33 bases between them. Germline loops: CDR1 KGHDR, CDR2 SFDVKD. The CDR3 covers 21 residues. The CDR3 coding sequence is TGTGCCACCAGTAACATGCCAGGGGGCCGACTAGGAGCGGGGGATTACAATGAGCAGTTCTTC. The encoded protein is CATSNMPGGRLGAGDYNEQFF.

The chain links TRBV12-3 or TRBV12-4 to TRBJ1-5; TRBD1 might be the D (5 bases). The CDR3 totals 14 residues. With 5 bases removed from V and 7 bases from J, the gap between germline ends came to 15 bases. CDR3 in DNA: TGTGCCAGCAGTGCTTCAGGGTTTGGCCAGCCCCAGCATTTT. As protein: CASSASGFGQPQHF.

This clonotype was counted between two and nine times. The gene calls are TRBV19 and TRBJ1-2; no firm D call. Trimming removed 3 bases at V and 2 bases at J, with 7 bases between. The CDR3 has 13 amino acids. Germline CDR1 reads LNHDA; CDR2 reads SQIVND (reference sequence). CDR3 coding DNA: TGTGCCAGTAGTATGTCACAAAACTATGGCTACACCTTC. Amino acid sequence: CASSMSQNYGYTF.

The DNA of the CDR3 is TGCGCCAGCAGCCCCGGACAGGGCACTGAAGCTTTCTTT. Residues: CASSPGQGTEAFF. This sequence joins TRBV5-1 and TRBJ1-1, with 8 bases aligning to TRBD1. After removal of 4 bases from V and 4 bases from J, the junction contained 3 bases not matched to a gene. Germline assignment: CDR1 SGHRS and CDR2 YFSETQ. This CDR3 has 13 amino acids.

This clonotype was detected a few times. The rearrangement joins TRBV7-2 to TRBJ1-2; TRBD1 agrees at 9 bases. This CDR3 is built from 14 residues. Germline V gene sequence: CDR1 SGHTA, CDR2 FQGNSA. Losses at the gene ends were 5 bases for V and 8 bases for J; bases not matched to a gene: 9. The CDR3 loop is CASSLPGQGGGYTF. CDR3 sequence (DNA): TGTGCCAGCAGCCTACCGGGACAGGGCGGAGGCTACACCTTC.

The chain combines TRBV5-1 with TRBJ1-1; 10 nucleotides match TRBD1. The CDR3 loop spans 15 amino acids. The V and J ends lost 4 bases and 6 bases, in that order; junction bases with no gene match: 9. CDR1 SGHRS and CDR2 YFSETQ come from the germline V gene. CDR3 bases: TGCGCCAGCAGCGGAGGACAGGGGGGCGCGGCTGAAGCTTTCTTT. Translated, it gives CASSGGQGGAAEAFF.

This rearrangement joins TRBV19 to TRBJ2-5; 10 positions agree with TRBD1. CDR1 is LNHDA, CDR2 SQIVND, per germline (reference sequence). CDR3 length: 16 amino acids. Trimming took 5 bases from V and 2 from J; bases not matched to a gene: 8. CDR3 sequence: CASSDGQGGFQETQYF. CDR3 nucleotides: TGTGCCAGTAGTGACGGACAGGGGGGTTTTCAAGAGACCCAGTACTTC.

The J gene is TRBJ2-7, the V gene TRBV20-1, with TRBD2 as a possible D gene (5 bases). The V and J ends lost 8 bases and 7 bases respectively, with 27 bases between them. From germline, CDR1 is DFQATT and CDR2 SNEGSKA (reference sequence). The CDR3 has 15 amino acids. The CDR3 here is CSSTSSGAASREQYF. The CDR3 nucleotides read TGCAGTTCAACCTCTAGTGGAGCGGCAAGTAGGGAGCAGTACTTC.

The chain recombines TRBV6-1 with TRBJ1-1; D possibly corresponds to TRBD1 (6 bases). There are 15 residues in the CDR3. The V gene lost 6 bases and the J gene lost 0 bases, with 14 bases spanning the gap. In germline, CDR1 is MNHNS, CDR2 SASEGT. CDR3 in amino acids: CASSLQGIMNTEAFF. In DNA form, the CDR3 reads TGTGCCAGCAGCTTACAGGGAATCATGAACACTGAAGCTTTCTTT.

The gene calls are TRBV4-3 and TRBJ1-5; a possible D gene is TRBD1 (5 bases). V lost 4 bases, J lost 2 bases, and 12 bases lay in between. The CDR3 contains 15 residues. Germline V lookup: CDR1 LGHNA, CDR2 YSLEER. This chain's CDR3 is CASSRARDGNQPQHF. The CDR3 region has the DNA TGCGCCAGCAGCCGTGCCCGGGACGGCAATCAGCCCCAGCATTTT.

V gene TRBV6-5 combines with J gene TRBJ2-7; 10 bases fit TRBD1. CDR1 MNHEY and CDR2 SVGAGI come from the germline V gene. Germline trimming cut 4 bases from V and 3 bases from J; bases unmatched to any gene: 6. The length of the CDR3 is 15 residues. CDR3 sequence (DNA): TGTGCCAGCAGTTCCGGGGGACAGGGGCGCTACGAGCAGTACTTC. This encodes CASSSGGQGRYEQYF.

This rearrangement joins TRBV7-2 to TRBJ2-7; D is unclear. Germline-derived CDR1 and CDR2 are SGHTA and FQGNSA. This CDR3 is 17 amino acids long. Trimming shortened V by 4 bases and J by 0 bases, and 19 bases separated the two germline ends. CDR3 residues: CASSWAGTGLSSYEQYF. The CDR3 bases are TGTGCCAGCAGCTGGGCAGGTACGGGCCTAAGCTCCTACGAGCAGTACTTC. The whole variable domain, remainder taken from reference TRBV7-2 and TRBJ2-7, is GAGVSQSPSNKVTEKGKDVELRCDPISGHTALYWYRQSLGQGLEFLIYFQGNSAPDKSGLPSDRFSAERTGGSVSTLTIQRTQQEDSAVYLCASSWAGTGLSSYEQYFGPGTRLTVT.